This passage covers 10 T cell receptor beta chains from one sample sequenced in a study of identifying expanded T cells in peripheral blood. TCRdb's copy holds only in-frame clones and misses some; the assay was immunoSEQ multiplex PCR. The sample has under 90,000 clones; about 91% are singletons. Material for sequencing was blood. The receptors stem from a person aged 18 to 75 in good health.

The chain has TRBV7-8 and TRBJ2-1, with 10 bases lining up with TRBD2. V gave up 5 bases and J gave up 9 bases; unmatched junction bases: 13. The CDR3 spans 16 residues. Germline V gives CDR1 SGHVS, CDR2 FQNEAQ. The CDR3 sequence is CASSLPLAGARREQFF. For the CDR3, the DNA is TGTGCCAGCAGCCTCCCGCTAGCGGGAGCCCGTCGTGAGCAGTTCTTC. Together with reference TRBV7-8 and TRBJ2-1, the CDR3 gives the full variable domain: GAGVSQSPRYKVAKRGQDVALRCDPISGHVSLFWYQQALGQGPEFLTYFQNEAQLDKSGLPSDRFFAERPEGSVSTLKIQRTQQEDSAVYLCASSLPLAGARREQFFGPGTRLTVL.

The V and J genes are TRBV29-1 and TRBJ2-3, with 10 bases lining up with TRBD2. Germline lookup yields CDR1 SQVTM and CDR2 ANQGSEA. The CDR3 spans 14 residues. Trimming cost V 4 bases and J 4 bases; bases outside gene matches: 5. CDR3 sequence: CSVVPSGSADTQYF. In nucleotides, the CDR3 is TGCAGCGTTGTCCCTAGCGGGAGCGCAGATACGCAGTATTTT.

The rearrangement joins TRBV6-1 to TRBJ2-7; a weak D match, TRBD1 (5 bases). The CDR3 consists of 13 residues. Trimming cost V 11 bases and J 2 bases, with 16 bases left between them. Germline loops: CDR1 MNHNS, CDR2 SASEGT. The CDR3 DNA reads TGTGCCGCCTGTGCACAGGCCCCCTACGAGCAGTACTTC. This translates into CAACAQAPYEQYF.

The chain links TRBV4-3 to TRBJ2-1; 8 bases are a match to TRBD1. V dropped 0 bases and J dropped 10; count of bases not matched to a gene: 5. CDR3 size: 14 residues. The germline V gene encodes CDR1 LGHNA and CDR2 YSLEER. The CDR3 DNA reads as TGCGCCAGCAGCCAAGATCAGGGGGCGGGAGAGCAGTTCTTC. As protein: CASSQDQGAGEQFF.

This clone appeared a single time. This rearrangement joins TRBV28 to TRBJ2-7; possibly TRBD1 for D (5 bases). Trimming stripped 3 bases from V and 5 bases from J, with 17 bases between. This CDR3 region has 15 residues. From germline, CDR1 is MDHEN and CDR2 SYDVKM. CDR3 in DNA: TGTGCCAGCAGTTTCTGGGCAGGGATGGCTGACGAGCAGTACTTC. It encodes CASSFWAGMADEQYF.

The chain recombines TRBV7-8 with TRBJ2-3; a weak D match, TRBD1 (5 bases). V was pared by 3 bases and J by 5 bases, with 9 bases between. Germline loops: CDR1 SGHVS, CDR2 FQNEAQ. The CDR3 spans 13 residues. The CDR3, as DNA: TGTGCCAGCAGCTTTTCAGGGAAAGATACGCAGTATTTT. This gives the protein CASSFSGKDTQYF.

This chain joins TRBV7-2 and TRBJ1-2; D not resolved. V was pared by 5 bases and J by 0 bases, with 13 bases between. The CDR3 has 15 amino acids. The germline V gene has CDR1 SGHTA and CDR2 FQGNSA. This CDR3 is CASSPMAGSNYGYTF. The CDR3 nucleotides are TGTGCCAGCAGCCCAATGGCCGGCTCTAACTATGGCTACACCTTC. The full variable domain, with the rest looked up from reference TRBV7-2 and TRBJ1-2, is GAGVSQSPSNKVTEKGKDVELRCDPISGHTALYWYRQSLGQGLEFLIYFQGNSAPDKSGLPSDRFSAERTGGSVSTLTIQRTQQEDSAVYLCASSPMAGSNYGYTFGSGTRLTVV.

This sequence joins TRBV10-2 and TRBJ2-7; 7 nucleotides align to TRBD1. With 4 bases clipped from V and 3 bases from J, the junction kept 6 bases outside the gene matches. This CDR3 is built from 14 residues. Germline V gives CDR1 WSHSY, CDR2 SAAADI. The CDR3 loop is CASSAAGGNYEQYF. CDR3 nucleotides: TGCGCCAGCAGTGCGGCAGGGGGAAACTACGAGCAGTACTTC.

This chain connects TRBV7-9 to TRBJ1-3; D gene uncertain. Germline CDR1 reads SEHNR; CDR2 reads FQNEAQ (reference sequence). CDR3 length: 15 residues. Trimming removed 5 bases at V and 1 base at J, with 12 bases between. The CDR3 region is CASSQDDVSGNTIYF. The CDR3 DNA is TGTGCCAGCAGCCAGGACGATGTATCTGGAAACACCATATATTTT.

This clone appeared a single time. CDR3 sequence: CASSQGTSGRGWGETQYF. CDR3 bases: TGTGCCAGCAGCCAAGGGACTAGCGGGAGAGGATGGGGAGAGACCCAGTACTTC. The J gene is TRBJ2-5, the V gene TRBV4-2; 13 bases line up with TRBD2. Germline CDR1 reads LGHNA; CDR2 reads YNFKEQ. V trimming: 1 base; J trimming: 4 bases; junction bases outside the gene matches: 9. The CDR3 length is 18 residues.